Listed here are 2 T cell receptor beta chains from one sample, sequenced in a study of cytomegalovirus exposure and HLA in healthy donors. Amplification used 60 Vbeta primers and 13 Jbeta primers. Profiling relied on immunoSEQ multiplex PCR, and the TCRdb table lists in-frame clones only, not all of them. The table lists roughly 60,000 clones, with less than 4% in the top ten. Material: PBMCs. Receptors originate from a woman between 18 and 29 years old in good health and CMV-seronegative.

The V gene is TRBV5-1, the J gene TRBJ1-1; D gene uncertain. The CDR3 extends over 15 amino acids. V lost 0 bases and J 5 bases, leaving 14 bases between the germline ends. Germline V lookup: CDR1 SGHRS, CDR2 YFSETQ. The chain's CDR3 is CASSLAWRAVTEAFF. For the CDR3, the DNA is TGCGCCAGCAGCTTGGCATGGCGGGCCGTTACTGAAGCTTTCTTT.

The chain uses TRBV27 and TRBJ2-2; 11 nucleotides align to TRBD2. Trimming at V came to 6 bases and at J to 3 bases, leaving 3 bases not matched to a gene. Germline V CDR1 and CDR2: MNHEY, SMNVEV (reference sequence). This CDR3 region has 15 residues. CDR3 sequence (DNA): TGTGCCAGCAGGGCTAGCGGGAGGTACACCGGGGAGCTGTTTTTT. It specifies CASRASGRYTGELFF.